This entry features one TCR beta chain sequence. Its antigen is unidentified. The data belong to a study of post-analysis software for immune sequencing data. Study-wide background: Several disease courses (relapsing-remitting, secondary progressive and progressive-relapsing) of multiple sclerosis were included. Study-level points and caveats: Relative to controls, patients had about 5 TRBV segments at higher frequency, with TRBV5-6, TRBV5-1 and TRBV20-1 among these. Samples from a shared batch, those prepared together, strongly co-clustered by F measure.

The CDR3 has 17 amino acids. With 6 bases clipped from V and 5 bases from J, the junction kept 17 bases outside the gene matches. Unique molecular identifiers had been added to the TCR beta cDNA libraries. TCRdb re-called the PCR reads through MiXCR, storing one row per CDR3 protein. Of about 540,000 distinct CDR3 sequences listed, about a third were seen once; the top ten hold around 6.1%. The sequencing input was blood. The receptor comes from a girl aged 2-17 years with multiple sclerosis. The V and J genes are TRBV12-3 or TRBV12-4 and TRBJ2-3; TRBD2 aligns across 7 bases. CDR3 protein: CASRENLGTMGGDTQYF. CDR3 nucleotides: TGTGCCAGCAGGGAGAACCTCGGGACTATGGGGGGAGATACGCAGTATTTT.